Listed below are T cell receptor beta chains from one sample, sequenced in a study of CD8+ T cells in alopecia areata. The repertoire was sequenced with immunoSEQ multiplex PCR; TCRdb's copy has only in-frame clones and lacks some. Altogether under 300,000 clones are present, roughly 69% being singletons, with the ten largest covering approximately 1.2%. The sample in question was CD4+ T cells sorted from blood, obtained at week 0. The receptor source for this set is a human donor with alopecia areata. CDR3s include the opening cysteine and the closing phenylalanine or tryptophan. A D gene is named only where the DNA matches it firmly. The size of a clone is reported for some rows only, either as once, few or many, or as a class for expanded clones.

CDR3aa: CSAAGQGARAFF; CDR3nt: TGCAGCGCCGCGGGACAGGGGGCGAGAGCTTTCTTT; v_gene: TRBV29-1; d_gene: TRBD1; abundance: NA; j_gene: TRBJ1-1
CDR3aa: CASSLAPVSDIQYF; CDR3nt: TGTGCCAGCAGCTTAGCTCCGGTATCGGACATTCAGTACTTC; v_gene: TRBV7-6; d_gene: NA; abundance: few; j_gene: TRBJ2-4
CDR3aa: CAWITDRGDGYTF; CDR3nt: TGTGCCTGGATAACAGACAGGGGGGATGGCTACACCTTC; v_gene: TRBV30; d_gene: TRBD1; abundance: once; j_gene: TRBJ1-2
CDR3aa: CASSGHLSEGEAFF; CDR3nt: TGTGCCAGCAGTGGACATCTCTCTGAGGGTGAAGCTTTCTTT; v_gene: TRBV6-6; d_gene: NA; abundance: NA; j_gene: TRBJ1-1
CDR3aa: CASSPRQGARLNQPQHF; CDR3nt: TGTGCCAGCAGTCCTCGACAGGGGGCGCGGCTCAATCAGCCCCAGCATTTT; v_gene: TRBV27; d_gene: TRBD1; abundance: NA; j_gene: TRBJ1-5
CDR3aa: CAWSEGLAGGFTDTQYF; CDR3nt: TGTGCCTGGAGTGAGGGACTAGCGGGGGGATTCACAGATACGCAGTATTTT; v_gene: TRBV30; d_gene: TRBD2; abundance: once; j_gene: TRBJ2-3
CDR3aa: CASSLGLSGGMETQYF; CDR3nt: TGTGCCAGCAGCTTAGGTCTTAGCGGGGGGATGGAGACCCAGTACTTC; v_gene: TRBV7-2; d_gene: TRBD2; abundance: NA; j_gene: TRBJ2-5
CDR3aa: CASSGAGLKYEQYF; CDR3nt: TGCGCCAGCAGCGGAGCGGGACTAAAATACGAGCAGTACTTC; v_gene: TRBV5-1; d_gene: TRBD2; abundance: NA; j_gene: TRBJ2-7
CDR3aa: CASSDPTGVAKNIQYF; CDR3nt: TGTGCCAGCAGTGATCCCACAGGGGTAGCCAAAAACATTCAGTACTTC; v_gene: TRBV25-1; d_gene: TRBD1; abundance: NA; j_gene: TRBJ2-4
CDR3aa: CAISDDLYGYTF; CDR3nt: TGTGCCATCAGTGATGACCTGTATGGCTACACCTTC; v_gene: TRBV10-3; d_gene: NA; abundance: NA; j_gene: TRBJ1-2
CDR3aa: CASSELTSGYNEQFF; CDR3nt: TGTGCCAGCAGTGAACTCACTAGCGGGTACAATGAGCAGTTCTTC; v_gene: TRBV25-1; d_gene: TRBD2; abundance: NA; j_gene: TRBJ2-1
CDR3aa: CASRARTGGITEAFF; CDR3nt: TGTGCCAGCAGGGCGCGGACAGGGGGGATCACTGAAGCTTTCTTT; v_gene: TRBV6-5; d_gene: TRBD1; abundance: NA; j_gene: TRBJ1-1
CDR3aa: CSVAGSNYGYTF; CDR3nt: TGCAGCGTTGCAGGGTCCAACTATGGCTACACCTTC; v_gene: TRBV29-1; d_gene: NA; abundance: NA; j_gene: TRBJ1-2
CDR3aa: CAWSFQRGEQETQYF; CDR3nt: TGTGCCTGGAGTTTCCAGCGGGGGGAACAAGAGACCCAGTACTTC; v_gene: TRBV30; d_gene: TRBD2; abundance: NA; j_gene: TRBJ2-5
CDR3aa: CASSQSFYDLTYEQYF; CDR3nt: TGCGCCAGCAGTCAATCTTTCTATGACCTTACTTACGAGCAGTACTTC; v_gene: TRBV23-1; d_gene: NA; abundance: NA; j_gene: TRBJ2-7
CDR3aa: CAWSVLFPGELFF; CDR3nt: TGTGCCTGGAGTGTACTGTTCCCCGGGGAGCTGTTTTTT; v_gene: TRBV30; d_gene: NA; abundance: NA; j_gene: TRBJ2-2
CDR3aa: CASSTDGKQFF; CDR3nt: TGTGCCAGCAGTACCGACGGGAAGCAGTTCTTC; v_gene: TRBV6-5; d_gene: NA; abundance: NA; j_gene: TRBJ2-1
CDR3aa: CASSEWGTGGLNTEAFF; CDR3nt: TGTGCCAGCAGTGAATGGGGAACAGGGGGCCTGAACACTGAAGCTTTCTTT; v_gene: TRBV25-1; d_gene: TRBD1; abundance: few; j_gene: TRBJ1-1
CDR3aa: CAWSVVRYGYTF; CDR3nt: TGTGCCTGGAGTGTAGTTCGCTATGGCTACACCTTC; v_gene: TRBV30; d_gene: NA; abundance: NA; j_gene: TRBJ1-2
CDR3aa: CASTGSGNNEQFF; CDR3nt: TGTGCCTCTACGGGGAGCGGTAACAATGAGCAGTTCTTC; v_gene: TRBV30; d_gene: NA; abundance: NA; j_gene: TRBJ2-1
CDR3aa: CATSRDPGLLFEQYF; CDR3nt: TGTGCCACCAGCAGAGATCCGGGACTGCTTTTCGAGCAGTACTTC; v_gene: TRBV15; d_gene: NA; abundance: NA; j_gene: TRBJ2-7
CDR3aa: CASSGDRDSPLHF; CDR3nt: TGCGCCAGCAGCGGGGACAGGGATTCACCCCTCCACTTT; v_gene: TRBV5-1; d_gene: TRBD1; abundance: NA; j_gene: TRBJ1-6
CDR3aa: CAWGQPTQYF; CDR3nt: TGTGCCTGGGGACAGCCCACGCAGTATTTT; v_gene: TRBV30; d_gene: NA; abundance: NA; j_gene: TRBJ2-3
CDR3aa: CAWSAGQPGYTF; CDR3nt: TGTGCCTGGAGTGCTGGACAGCCCGGCTACACCTTC; v_gene: TRBV30; d_gene: NA; abundance: NA; j_gene: TRBJ1-2
CDR3aa: CASSGNGEPQHF; CDR3nt: TGTGCCAGCAGTGGTAACGGGGAGCCCCAGCATTTT; v_gene: TRBV2; d_gene: NA; abundance: NA; j_gene: TRBJ1-5
CDR3aa: CASSGGGQSSYNSPLHF; CDR3nt: TGTGCCAGCAGCGGGGGCGGACAAAGCTCCTATAATTCACCCCTCCACTTT; v_gene: TRBV4-2; d_gene: NA; abundance: NA; j_gene: TRBJ1-6
CDR3aa: CASSGDGNTGELFF; CDR3nt: TGTGCCAGCAGTGGGGACGGGAACACCGGGGAGCTGTTTTTT; v_gene: TRBV2; d_gene: NA; abundance: few; j_gene: TRBJ2-2
CDR3aa: CSAKDRHQETQYF; CDR3nt: TGCAGCGCCAAAGACAGGCACCAAGAGACCCAGTACTTC; v_gene: TRBV29-1; d_gene: NA; abundance: NA; j_gene: TRBJ2-5
CDR3aa: CAWSVPYPAGEQYF; CDR3nt: TGTGCCTGGAGTGTACCGTATCCGGCGGGCGAGCAGTACTTC; v_gene: TRBV30; d_gene: NA; abundance: NA; j_gene: TRBJ2-7
CDR3aa: CASSSRTSGGSETQYF; CDR3nt: TGTGCCAGCAGCTCAAGGACTAGCGGGGGCTCCGAGACCCAGTACTTC; v_gene: TRBV7-9; d_gene: TRBD2; abundance: NA; j_gene: TRBJ2-5
CDR3aa: CASSLYSGRVSVLTF; CDR3nt: TGTGCCAGCAGCTTATACTCTGGGCGTGTAAGCGTCCTGACTTTC; v_gene: TRBV7-3; d_gene: NA; abundance: NA; j_gene: TRBJ2-6
CDR3aa: CASSPAWAQYF; CDR3nt: TGTGCCAGCAGCCCCGCCTGGGCCCAGTACTTC; v_gene: TRBV7-9; d_gene: NA; abundance: NA; j_gene: TRBJ2-5
CDR3aa: CASSSAGPGAYEQYF; CDR3nt: TGTGCCAGCAGCTCCGCCGGGCCCGGGGCCTACGAGCAGTACTTC; v_gene: TRBV13; d_gene: NA; abundance: once; j_gene: TRBJ2-7
CDR3aa: CASSLWVAVNQPQHF; CDR3nt: TGTGCCAGCAGCTTATGGGTGGCGGTCAATCAGCCCCAGCATTTT; v_gene: TRBV7-2; d_gene: NA; abundance: many; j_gene: TRBJ1-5
CDR3aa: CASSPTSGAIQETQYF; CDR3nt: TGTGCCAGCAGCCCGACTAGTGGAGCGATCCAAGAGACCCAGTACTTC; v_gene: TRBV4-2; d_gene: NA; abundance: few; j_gene: TRBJ2-5
CDR3aa: CASRPSGAGNSPLHF; CDR3nt: TGTGCCAGCAGACCGTCGGGGGCAGGTAATTCACCCCTCCACTTT; v_gene: TRBV6-5; d_gene: NA; abundance: NA; j_gene: TRBJ1-6
CDR3aa: CASSSPGQGHSPLHF; CDR3nt: TGTGCCAGCAGCTCGCCGGGACAGGGCCATTCACCCCTCCACTTT; v_gene: TRBV5-4; d_gene: TRBD1; abundance: NA; j_gene: TRBJ1-6
CDR3aa: CASRDLIPYEQYF; CDR3nt: TGTGCCAGCAGGGACCTAATCCCCTACGAGCAGTACTTC; v_gene: TRBV11-2; d_gene: NA; abundance: NA; j_gene: TRBJ2-7
CDR3aa: CATSRDVGGTEAFF; CDR3nt: TGTGCCACCAGCAGAGATGTGGGGGGCACTGAAGCTTTCTTT; v_gene: TRBV15; d_gene: NA; abundance: NA; j_gene: TRBJ1-1
CDR3aa: CAISEEGYTEAFF; CDR3nt: TGTGCCATCAGTGAGGAGGGCTACACTGAAGCTTTCTTT; v_gene: TRBV10-3; d_gene: NA; abundance: few; j_gene: TRBJ1-1
CDR3aa: CSVERAGYTGELFF; CDR3nt: TGCAGCGTTGAGAGAGCGGGGTACACCGGGGAGCTGTTTTTT; v_gene: TRBV29-1; d_gene: TRBD2; abundance: once; j_gene: TRBJ2-2
CDR3aa: CASSLVSSGGRRGEQFF; CDR3nt: TGTGCCAGCAGCTTAGTGTCTAGCGGGGGGCGGCGAGGTGAGCAGTTCTTC; v_gene: TRBV7-2; d_gene: TRBD2; abundance: NA; j_gene: TRBJ2-1
CDR3aa: CASSLRETQYF; CDR3nt: TGTGCCAGCTCGCTCCGAGAGACCCAGTACTTC; v_gene: TRBV19; d_gene: NA; abundance: NA; j_gene: TRBJ2-5
CDR3aa: CASYGGTGTNPLHEQYF; CDR3nt: TGCGCCAGCTACGGAGGGACAGGGACAAACCCCCTACACGAGCAGTACTTC; v_gene: TRBV23-1; d_gene: TRBD1; abundance: NA; j_gene: TRBJ2-7
CDR3aa: CASSKAEQLPTYEQYF; CDR3nt: TGTGCCAGCAGCAAAGCGGAACAGCTCCCTACCTACGAGCAGTACTTC; v_gene: TRBV21-1; d_gene: NA; abundance: once; j_gene: TRBJ2-7
CDR3aa: CSVEAGGEDTQYF; CDR3nt: TGCAGCGTTGAGGCGGGGGGGGAAGATACGCAGTATTTT; v_gene: TRBV29-1; d_gene: TRBD2; abundance: NA; j_gene: TRBJ2-3
CDR3aa: CASSSPASSTDTQYF; CDR3nt: TGTGCCAGCAGCTCCCCTGCGTCGAGCACAGATACGCAGTATTTT; v_gene: TRBV5-4; d_gene: NA; abundance: NA; j_gene: TRBJ2-3
CDR3aa: CASSFPGQGANEQYF; CDR3nt: TGTGCCAGCAGTTTCCCGGGACAGGGGGCCAACGAGCAGTACTTC; v_gene: TRBV6-6; d_gene: TRBD1; abundance: NA; j_gene: TRBJ2-7
CDR3aa: CASSLDGTVTDTQYF; CDR3nt: TGTGCCAGCAGCTTAGACGGGACAGTGACAGATACGCAGTATTTT; v_gene: TRBV7-2; d_gene: TRBD1; abundance: few; j_gene: TRBJ2-3
CDR3aa: CASSQGAGGRNEQFF; CDR3nt: TGCGCCAGCAGCCAAGGAGCGGGGGGGCGCAATGAGCAGTTCTTC; v_gene: TRBV4-3; d_gene: TRBD2; abundance: few; j_gene: TRBJ2-1